What follows are 7 T cell receptor beta chains derived from one specimen sequenced in a study of T cell responses to AZD1222 COVID-19 vaccine (dated by TCRdb to 2020 to 2023). The time point label corresponds to: baseline before first vaccination. The treatment or condition tag for this specimen amounts to: meningococcal conjugate vaccine given as trial control. The library was made by the immunoSEQ multiplex PCR assay. TCRdb mirrors the immuneACCESS table, restricted to in-frame sequences. Some clones are absent from its copies; in checked studies, under half trace to an unresolved V gene, and the reason for the others is unknown. For this sample the table gives under 150,000 clones, of which roughly four fifths were detected only once. In total, the top ten clones hold about 4% of the sample. Material: peripheral blood, obtained on day 0 of MenACWY control vaccination. The receptors originated from an adult in good health.

The chain uses TRBV27 and TRBJ2-7; 8 nucleotides line up with TRBD1. The V gene end was trimmed by 5 bases and the J gene end by 4 bases; junction bases not matched to a gene: 10. From germline, CDR1 is MNHEY and CDR2 SMNVEV (reference sequence). The CDR3 has 15 residues. Written as DNA, the CDR3 is TGTGCCAGCAGTCGCCGGGAGACAGGGGTTTACGAGCAGTACTTC. It translates to CASSRRETGVYEQYF.

This clone was detected a few times. The chain links TRBV3-1 (or the pseudogene TRBV3-2) to TRBJ1-6, with a tentative D call TRBD1 (5 bases). V gave up 3 bases and J gave up 5 bases, with 11 bases separating them. The length of the CDR3 is 15 residues. CDR1 and CDR2 (germline): LGHDT, YNNKEL (reference sequence). The CDR3: CASSHADSHNSPLHF. The CDR3 DNA sequence: TGTGCCAGCAGCCATGCCGACAGTCATAATTCACCCCTCCACTTT.

The chain combines TRBV2 with TRBJ2-1, with TRBD1 as a possible D gene (6 bases). Germline assignment: CDR1 SNHLY and CDR2 FYNNEI. V was cut by 7 bases and J by 5 bases, with 9 bases left in between. The CDR3 has 12 residues. CDR3 sequence reads: CASKQGNNEQFF. CDR3 nucleotide sequence: TGTGCCAGCAAACAGGGAAACAATGAGCAGTTCTTC.

This clone has a single count. The chain links TRBV9 to TRBJ1-3; TRBD1 matches 9 bases. The germline gives CDR1 SGDLS, CDR2 YYNGEE. The trim removed 3 bases at V and 0 bases at J, leaving 4 bases unmatched. This CDR3 is built from 16 residues. In DNA form, the CDR3 reads TGTGCCAGCAGCGGACAGGGGGGAGACTCTGGAAACACCATATATTTT. Its translation: CASSGQGGDSGNTIYF.

V gene TRBV12-3 or TRBV12-4 combines with J gene TRBJ2-5; the match to TRBD1 covers 8 bases. V trimming: 10 bases; J trimming: 5 bases; junction bases outside the gene matches: 6. The CDR3 spans 12 residues. The CDR3 nucleotides read TGTGCCACCGGACAGGGTTGGGAGACCCAGTACTTC. Translating gives CATGQGWETQYF.

The chain carries TRBV6-5 and TRBJ1-4, with unresolved D. The germline V gene encodes CDR1 MNHEY and CDR2 SVGAGI. The CDR3 runs 15 residues. Trimming removed 6 bases from V and 7 bases from J, with 18 bases in between. The CDR3: CASRVGMGRGEKLFF. CDR3 coding DNA: TGTGCCAGCAGGGTTGGGATGGGGAGAGGTGAAAAACTGTTTTTT.

The chain carries TRBV7-2 and TRBJ2-1; perhaps D is TRBD1 or TRBD2 (5 bases each). CDR1 is SGHTA, CDR2 FQGNSA, per germline. Trimming left V 4 bases short and J 10 bases short, with 14 bases between. The CDR3 runs 13 residues. The CDR3 DNA reads as TGTGCCAGCAGCTGGACCCAGGGCGGGGAGCAGTTCTTC. Translated: CASSWTQGGEQFF.